Below are 12 T cell receptor beta chains sequenced from a single sample in a study of early T cells in non-severe SARS-CoV-2 infection. One entry per CDR3 protein, called by TCRdb with MiXCR from the 5' RACE reads. There are under 70,000 distinct CDR3 sequences in the sample; about 7.7% occur only once, and under 12% lies in the top ten. The sample consisted of whole blood, taken at baseline. Source of these receptors: an adult who was a healthcare worker with PCR-confirmed SARS-CoV-2 infection or an uninfected control (not recorded which).

This clonotype was recorded a few times. The rearrangement uses TRBV20-1 and TRBJ1-1; D is unresolved. V was shortened by 0 bases and J by 0 bases, with 8 bases between the two germline ends. The CDR3 sequence is 14 residues long. CDR1 is DFQATT, CDR2 SNEGSKA, per germline (reference sequence). The CDR3 bases are TGCAGTGCTAGAGACCCGGACGTGAACACTGAAGCTTTCTTT. Amino acid sequence: CSARDPDVNTEAFF.

In this sample, this clonotype turned up many times. Here the CDR3 reads CASSYRPRQGGELFF. CDR3 DNA: TGTGCCAGCAGTTACCGACCCAGGCAGGGCGGGGAGCTGTTTTTT. The chain carries TRBV6-2 or TRBV6-3 and TRBJ2-2, with a possible D match to TRBD1 (5 bases). The CDR3 length is 15 residues. Deletions cut 2 bases from V and 7 bases from J, with 14 bases between. From germline, CDR1 is MNHEY and CDR2 SVGEGT.

The rearrangement links TRBV16 to TRBJ2-7, with D possibly being TRBD2 (5 bases). The ends were cut back, 6 bases at V and 2 bases at J, with 11 bases in the middle. This CDR3 has 13 residues. CDR1 KGHSY and CDR2 FQNENV come from the germline V gene. The CDR3 coding sequence is TGTGCCAGCAGTCCGGCTAGCCCCTACGAGCAGTACTTC. It encodes CASSPASPYEQYF.

About this clonotype itself: The junction departs from germline at one end; a sequencing error may be responsible. The rearrangement links TRBV2 to TRBJ2-1; D might be TRBD1 or TRBD2, each matching 6 bases. The CDR3 loop spans 13 amino acids. Looked up from germline, CDR1 is SNHLY and CDR2 is FYNNEI. This CDR3 reads CARSGRRGNEQFF. As DNA, the CDR3 is TGTGCCAGGAGTGGAAGGAGGGGGAATGAGCAGTTCTTC.

In this sample, this clonotype turned up a few times. V is TRBV5-1 and J is TRBJ1-6; a weak D match, TRBD1 (5 bases). Trimming took 2 bases from V and 10 from J, leaving 16 bases between them. The CDR3 contains 15 residues. Germline V gene sequence: CDR1 SGHRS, CDR2 YFSETQ. DNA for the CDR3: TGCGCCAGCAGCTTTAATGCCGGGACTGCCTCACCCCTCCACTTT. It translates to CASSFNAGTASPLHF.

This chain joins TRBV20-1 and TRBJ1-5; 9 nucleotides align to TRBD1. V was clipped by 4 bases and J by 7 bases; unmatched bases: 11. The CDR3 is made up of 15 amino acids. Germline V lookup: CDR1 DFQATT, CDR2 SNEGSKA (reference sequence). The CDR3 spells CSAIRVTGTGQPQHF. CDR3 in DNA: TGCAGTGCTATCAGGGTGACTGGGACAGGGCAGCCCCAGCATTTT.

The V and J genes are TRBV25-1 and TRBJ1-1; D not resolved. Germline CDR1 is MGHDK and CDR2 is SYGVNS. The CDR3 runs to 12 residues. Deletions cut 9 bases from V and 1 base from J, with 9 bases between. In nucleotides, the CDR3 is TGTGCCAGTCAGACGGGGAACACTGAAGCTTTCTTT. As protein: CASQTGNTEAFF.

The chain links TRBV7-9 to TRBJ1-1; D is undetermined. This CDR3 has 14 amino acids. Germline V CDR1 and CDR2: SEHNR, FQNEAQ (reference sequence). The V and J ends lost 0 bases and 3 bases respectively, with 8 bases between them. The CDR3 loop reads CASSLARPHTEAFF. The CDR3, as DNA: TGTGCCAGCAGCTTAGCCAGGCCGCACACTGAAGCTTTCTTT.

The DNA of the CDR3 is TGTGCCAGCAGGCAAGCGGGTAACGAAGAGACCCAGTACTTC. Amino acids: CASRQAGNEETQYF. The gene calls are TRBV12-3 or TRBV12-4 and TRBJ2-5; a weak D match, TRBD2 (6 bases). Deletions cut 6 bases from V and 3 bases from J, with 14 bases between. CDR3 length: 14 amino acids.

V gene TRBV2 combines with J gene TRBJ2-5; no firm D call. Trimming stripped 0 bases from V and 5 bases from J, with 4 bases between. This CDR3 comprises 12 residues. Germline lookup yields CDR1 SNHLY and CDR2 FYNNEI. The CDR3 DNA is TGTGCCAGCAGTGAAGCGAGGGAGACCCAGTACTTC. This sequence encodes CASSEARETQYF.

There are a few counts of this clonotype. This sequence joins TRBV20-1 and TRBJ1-2; no reliable D call. Per germline, CDR1 DFQATT and CDR2 SNEGSKA (reference sequence). Between the trimmed V and J ends, which lost 1 base and 7 bases, there was a span of 10 bases. The CDR3 has 12 amino acids. The CDR3 DNA reads TGCAGTGCTAGAGGGACGGGCCTTGGCTACACCTTC. It codes for CSARGTGLGYTF.

This clonotype came up many times. The chain carries TRBV20-1 and TRBJ2-3, with 10 bases that match TRBD2. CDR3 length: 14 residues. Germline CDR1 DFQATT, CDR2 SNEGSKA (reference sequence). V shed 8 bases and J 4 bases; nucleotides not matched to a gene: 9. The CDR3 bases are TGCAGTTTAGCCAGCGGGAGGGATCCAGATACGCAGTATTTT. Encoded protein: CSLASGRDPDTQYF.